This TCR beta chain was recovered during a study of OX40 agonist ivuxolimab in advanced cancers. Across the whole study: At under 85% male, the cohort had a mean age of about 55 years, ranging from about 20 to 80.

The ends were cut back, 4 bases at V and 2 bases at J, with 6 bases in the middle. Germline CDR1 reads SEHNR; CDR2 reads FQNEAQ (reference sequence). The CDR3 length is 12 residues. The table came from immunoSEQ multiplex PCR; TCRdb's copy has only in-frame clones and leaves some out. The sample includes some 40,000 clones, about 90% of them seen just once. The chain links TRBV7-9 to TRBJ2-7; D is possibly TRBD2 (5 bases). The TCR comes from an adult with an advanced solid tumor such as melanoma, head and neck, liver or kidney cancer. Sequencing was performed on CD4+ or CD8+ T cells sorted from blood, taken in a trial of the OX40 agonist ivuxolimab. CDR3 DNA sequence: TGTGCCAGCAGCTCCGGGGCCTACGAGCAGTACTTC. This translates into CASSSGAYEQYF. Full variable domain (remainder filled in from reference TRBV7-9 and TRBJ2-7): DTGVSQNPRHKITKRGQNVTFRCDPISEHNRLYWYRQTLGQGPEFLTYFQNEAQLEKSRLLSDRFSAERPKGSFSTLEIQRTEQGDSAMYLCASSSGAYEQYFGPGTRLTVT.